A single sample gave rise to the 14 T cell receptor beta chains below, sequenced in a study of CD8 T cells in Susac syndrome. An input of about 0.45 to 1 ug of RNA was subjected to reverse transcription using random hexamers. MiXCR was run by TCRdb on the immunoSEQ multiplex PCR reads, yielding one entry per CDR3 protein. The table lists tens of thousands of distinct CDR3 sequences, over 90% of them singletons, with roughly 0.27% in the top ten. Sequencing was carried out using CD8+ T cells from PBMCs. The receptors here all came from a human donor in good health.

The rearrangement uses TRBV12-3 or TRBV12-4 and TRBJ1-2; D unresolved. V was clipped by 1 base and J by 3 bases, with 3 bases between them. This CDR3 has 12 residues. In nucleotides, the CDR3 is TGTGCCAGCAGTTTAGGGTACTATGGCTACACCTTC. It translates to CASSLGYYGYTF.

The chain employs TRBV29-1 and TRBJ1-1, with D perhaps TRBD1 (6 bases). The germline V gene has CDR1 SQVTM and CDR2 ANQGSEA. V was clipped by 5 bases and J by 0 bases, with 7 bases between them. The CDR3 loop spans 12 amino acids. CDR3 sequence reads: CSVTGMNTEAFF. DNA for the CDR3: TGCAGCGTTACAGGGATGAACACTGAAGCTTTCTTT.

The chain employs TRBV15 and TRBJ1-1; tentative D call: TRBD1 (6 bases). This CDR3 is 15 amino acids long. The V end lost 3 bases, the J end lost 1 base, and 12 bases lay between the germline ends. In germline, CDR1 is LNHNV, CDR2 YYDKDF (reference sequence). The CDR3 is CATSRMTGRNTEAFF. The CDR3 nucleotides read TGTGCCACCAGCAGGATGACAGGACGGAACACTGAAGCTTTCTTT.

This chain uses TRBV9 with TRBJ2-1; D is unresolved. Germline loops: CDR1 SGDLS, CDR2 YYNGEE. V lost 0 bases and J lost 4, with 8 bases in between. The CDR3 totals 14 residues. The CDR3: CASSVESSYNEQFF. The CDR3 nucleotides are TGTGCCAGCAGCGTAGAATCATCTTACAATGAGCAGTTCTTC. Drawing the rest from reference TRBV9 and TRBJ2-1, the complete variable domain is DSGVTQTPKHLITATGQRVTLRCSPRSGDLSVYWYQQSLDQGLQFLIQYYNGEERAKGNILERFSAQQFPDLHSELNLSSLELGDSALYFCASSVESSYNEQFFGPGTRLTVL.

This chain connects TRBV11-3 to TRBJ2-5; either TRBD1 or TRBD2 may fit D (5 bases each). CDR1 is SGHNT and CDR2 is YENEEA in the germline V gene. The CDR3 has 17 amino acids. The V and J ends lost 5 bases and 1 base respectively, with 20 bases between them. In DNA form, the CDR3 reads TGTGCCAGCAGCGCACAGGAGGAGAGCGCGATCCAAGAGACCCAGTACTTC. Residues: CASSAQEESAIQETQYF. The variable domain in full, with the rest retrieved from reference TRBV11-3 and TRBJ2-5, is EAGVVQSPRYKIIEKKQPVAFWCNPISGHNTLYWYLQNLGQGPELLIRYENEEAVDDSQLPKDRFSAERLKGVDSTLKIQPAELGDSAVYLCASSAQEESAIQETQYFGPGTRLLVL.

The J gene is TRBJ2-1, the V gene TRBV10-3; D tentatively fits TRBD1 or TRBD2 (5 bases each). CDR3 length: 14 amino acids. The V gene lost 6 bases and the J gene lost 5 bases, with 14 bases spanning the gap. Germline V lookup: CDR1 ENHRY, CDR2 SYGVKD. CDR3 region: CAIRGTPKHNEQFF. The CDR3, as DNA: TGTGCCATCAGGGGGACCCCTAAGCACAATGAGCAGTTCTTC.

The V call is TRBV5-1, the J call TRBJ2-3, with 8 bases fitting TRBD1. CDR3 length: 14 residues. Per the germline V gene, CDR1 is SGHRS and CDR2 is YFSETQ. The V gene end was trimmed by 4 bases and the J gene end by 4 bases; junction bases not matched to a gene: 5. This CDR3 is CASSLGQGSDTQYF. The CDR3 nucleotides are TGCGCCAGCAGCCTTGGACAGGGATCAGATACGCAGTATTTT.

The chain combines TRBV20-1 with TRBJ2-1; 7 bases align to TRBD2. The germline V gene encodes CDR1 DFQATT and CDR2 SNEGSKA (reference sequence). The CDR3 sequence is 12 residues long. V shed 6 bases and J 7 bases; nucleotides not matched to a gene: 6. The CDR3 coding sequence is TGCAGTGCCCGGGAGGACGGGAATGAGCAGTTCTTC. Its protein is CSAREDGNEQFF.

This rearrangement joins TRBV2 to TRBJ2-7; D is uncertain. This CDR3 comprises 14 residues. The V gene lost 7 bases and the J gene lost 1 base, with 14 bases spanning the gap. The germline V gene has CDR1 SNHLY and CDR2 FYNNEI. CDR3 in amino acids: CASTGFAPSYEQYF. DNA for the CDR3: TGTGCCAGCACTGGATTCGCGCCTTCCTACGAGCAGTACTTC.

V is TRBV27 and J is TRBJ2-2, with 8 bases identical to TRBD2. This CDR3 region has 17 residues. The ends lost 4 bases at V and 5 bases at J; junction bases unmatched: 12. From germline, CDR1 is MNHEY and CDR2 SMNVEV (reference sequence). CDR3 DNA: TGTGCCAGCAGTTACCTAGCGGGTCCTCAGGGGACCGGGGAGCTGTTTTTT. This sequence encodes CASSYLAGPQGTGELFF.

V is TRBV27 and J is TRBJ1-5; D not certain. The CDR3 extends over 14 amino acids. V shed 4 bases and J shed 8 bases, with 15 bases lying between them. CDR1 is MNHEY, CDR2 SMNVEV, per germline (reference sequence). In nucleotides, the CDR3 is TGTGCCAGCAGTTCCGCGGGCCGAACGGAGCCCCAGCATTTT. Residues: CASSSAGRTEPQHF.

The chain employs TRBV4-1 and TRBJ1-1; perhaps TRBD1 as D (5 bases). CDR3 size: 15 residues. CDR1 is MGHRA, CDR2 YSYEKL, per germline. The V and J ends lost 3 bases and 1 base respectively, with 12 bases between them. CDR3 amino acids: CASSHTDRGNTEAFF. For the CDR3, the DNA is TGCGCCAGCAGCCATACCGACAGAGGGAACACTGAAGCTTTCTTT.

This clonotype has more than one count but fewer than ten. The rearrangement joins TRBV4-1 to TRBJ1-1, with 7 bases aligning to TRBD1. This CDR3 region has 14 residues. J lost 3 bases, V lost 4 bases, and 5 bases had no gene match. In germline, CDR1 is MGHRA, CDR2 YSYEKL. The CDR3 region has the DNA TGCGCCAGCAGCCTCACCACAGGGGACACTGAAGCTTTCTTT. The encoded protein is CASSLTTGDTEAFF.

In this sample, this clonotype turned up once. This chain joins TRBV29-1 and TRBJ1-1; possibly TRBD1 for D (6 bases). The V gene lost 7 bases and the J gene lost 6 bases, with 15 bases spanning the gap. Germline V gene lookup returns CDR1 SQVTM and CDR2 ANQGSEA. The CDR3 runs to 12 residues. This chain's CDR3 is CSAAGDGAEAFF. In DNA, the CDR3 is TGCAGCGCAGCAGGGGATGGCGCTGAAGCTTTCTTT.